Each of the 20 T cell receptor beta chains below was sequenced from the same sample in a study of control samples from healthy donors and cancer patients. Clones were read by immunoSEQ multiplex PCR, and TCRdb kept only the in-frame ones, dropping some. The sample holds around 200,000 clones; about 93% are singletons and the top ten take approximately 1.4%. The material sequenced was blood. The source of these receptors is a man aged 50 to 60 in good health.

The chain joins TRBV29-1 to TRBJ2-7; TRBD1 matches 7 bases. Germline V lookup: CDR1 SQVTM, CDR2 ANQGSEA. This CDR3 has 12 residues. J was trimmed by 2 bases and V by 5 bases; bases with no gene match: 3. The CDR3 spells CSVTGTAYEQYF. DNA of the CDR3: TGCAGCGTTACGGGGACAGCCTACGAGCAGTACTTC.

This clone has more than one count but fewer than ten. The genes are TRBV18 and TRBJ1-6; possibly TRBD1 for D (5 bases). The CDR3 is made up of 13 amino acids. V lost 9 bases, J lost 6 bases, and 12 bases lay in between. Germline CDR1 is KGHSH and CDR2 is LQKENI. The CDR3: CASCPGGNSPLHF. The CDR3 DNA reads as TGTGCCAGTTGCCCGGGGGGTAATTCACCCCTCCACTTT.

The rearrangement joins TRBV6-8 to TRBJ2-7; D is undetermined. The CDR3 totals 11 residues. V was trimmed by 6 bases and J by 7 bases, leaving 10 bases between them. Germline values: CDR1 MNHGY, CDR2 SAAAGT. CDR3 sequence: CASSPFGEQYF. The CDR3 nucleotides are TGTGCCAGCAGCCCTTTCGGGGAGCAGTACTTC.

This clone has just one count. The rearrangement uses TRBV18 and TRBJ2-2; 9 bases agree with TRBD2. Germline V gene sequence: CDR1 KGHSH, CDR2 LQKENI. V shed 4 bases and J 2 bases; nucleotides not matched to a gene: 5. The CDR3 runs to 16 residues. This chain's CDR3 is CASSRSGGPNTGELFF. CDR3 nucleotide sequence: TGTGCCAGCTCACGAAGCGGGGGGCCTAACACCGGGGAGCTGTTTTTT.

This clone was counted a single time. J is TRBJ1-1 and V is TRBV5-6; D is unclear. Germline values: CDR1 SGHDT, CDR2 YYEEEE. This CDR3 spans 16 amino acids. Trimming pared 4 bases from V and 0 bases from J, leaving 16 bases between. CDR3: CASSRFYRTVNTEAFF. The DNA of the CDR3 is TGTGCCAGCAGCCGATTCTATCGGACCGTGAACACTGAAGCTTTCTTT.

CDR3 sequence (DNA): TGTGCCAGCAGTTTTTCTAACATTCAGTACTTC. It translates to CASSFSNIQYF. This sequence joins TRBV12-3 or TRBV12-4 and TRBJ2-4, with D hard to call. V dropped 3 bases and J dropped 7 bases, with 4 bases sitting between them. This CDR3 region has 11 residues.

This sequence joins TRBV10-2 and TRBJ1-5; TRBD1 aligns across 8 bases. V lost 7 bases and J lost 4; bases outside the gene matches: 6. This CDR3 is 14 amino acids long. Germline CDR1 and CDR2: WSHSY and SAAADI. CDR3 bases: TGCGCCAGCAACGAACAGGGGGGGAATCAGCCCCAGCATTTT. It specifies CASNEQGGNQPQHF.

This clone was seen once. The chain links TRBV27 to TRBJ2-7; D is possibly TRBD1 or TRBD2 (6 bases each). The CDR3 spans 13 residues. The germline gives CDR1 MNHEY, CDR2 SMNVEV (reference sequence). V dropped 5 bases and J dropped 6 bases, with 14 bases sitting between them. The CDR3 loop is CASSTTRGREQYV. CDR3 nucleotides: TGTGCCAGCAGTACAACCCGGGGGCGCGAGCAGTACGTC.

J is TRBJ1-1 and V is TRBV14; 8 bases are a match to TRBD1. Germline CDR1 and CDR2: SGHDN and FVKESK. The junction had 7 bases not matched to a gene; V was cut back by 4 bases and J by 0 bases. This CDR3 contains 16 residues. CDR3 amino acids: CASSPRRTGMNTEAFF. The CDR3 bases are TGTGCCAGCAGCCCCCGCCGGACAGGGATGAACACTGAAGCTTTCTTT.

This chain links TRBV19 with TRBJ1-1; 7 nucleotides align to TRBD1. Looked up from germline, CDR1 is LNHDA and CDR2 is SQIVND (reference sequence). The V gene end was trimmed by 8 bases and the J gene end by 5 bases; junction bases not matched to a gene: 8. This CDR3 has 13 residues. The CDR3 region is CASYDRERTEAFF. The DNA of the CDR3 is TGTGCCAGTTATGACAGGGAGAGGACTGAAGCTTTCTTT.

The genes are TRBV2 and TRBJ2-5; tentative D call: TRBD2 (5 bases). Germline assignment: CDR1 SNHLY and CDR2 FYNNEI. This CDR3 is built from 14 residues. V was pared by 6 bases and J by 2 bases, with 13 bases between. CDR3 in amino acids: CASRLGRSQETQYF. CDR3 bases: TGTGCCAGCAGACTAGGACGGTCTCAAGAGACCCAGTACTTC.

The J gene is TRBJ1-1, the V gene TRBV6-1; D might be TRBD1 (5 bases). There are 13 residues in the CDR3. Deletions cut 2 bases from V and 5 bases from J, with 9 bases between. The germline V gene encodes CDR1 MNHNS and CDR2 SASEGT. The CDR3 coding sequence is TGTGCCAGCAGTGAACAGGGTTTGACTGAAGCTTTCTTT. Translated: CASSEQGLTEAFF.

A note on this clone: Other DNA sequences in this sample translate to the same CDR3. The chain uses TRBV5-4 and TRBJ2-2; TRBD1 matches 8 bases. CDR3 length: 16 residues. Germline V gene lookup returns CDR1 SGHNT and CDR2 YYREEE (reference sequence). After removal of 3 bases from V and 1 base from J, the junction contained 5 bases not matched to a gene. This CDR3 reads CASSSRTGKNTGELFF. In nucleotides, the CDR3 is TGTGCCAGCAGCTCCAGGACAGGGAAGAACACCGGGGAGCTGTTTTTT.

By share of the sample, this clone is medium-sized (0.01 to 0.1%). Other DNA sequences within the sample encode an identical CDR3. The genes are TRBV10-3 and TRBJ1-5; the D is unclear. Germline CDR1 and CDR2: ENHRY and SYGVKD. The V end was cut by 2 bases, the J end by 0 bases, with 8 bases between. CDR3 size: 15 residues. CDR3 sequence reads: CAISEGRNSNQPQHF. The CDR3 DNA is TGTGCCATCAGTGAGGGTAGGAATAGCAATCAGCCCCAGCATTTT.

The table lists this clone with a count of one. The CDR3 DNA reads as TGTGCCAGCAGCGTAAACACCAAATTCTCTGGAAACACCATATATTTT. Residues: CASSVNTKFSGNTIYF. The chain carries TRBV9 and TRBJ1-3; no clear D gene. The CDR3 runs 16 residues. Germline V lookup: CDR1 SGDLS, CDR2 YYNGEE. The V and J ends lost 1 base and 0 bases respectively, with 11 bases between them. The complete variable domain, with remaining parts taken from reference TRBV9 and TRBJ1-3, reads DSGVTQTPKHLITATGQRVTLRCSPRSGDLSVYWYQQSLDQGLQFLIQYYNGEERAKGNILERFSAQQFPDLHSELNLSSLELGDSALYFCASSVNTKFSGNTIYFGEGSWLTVV.

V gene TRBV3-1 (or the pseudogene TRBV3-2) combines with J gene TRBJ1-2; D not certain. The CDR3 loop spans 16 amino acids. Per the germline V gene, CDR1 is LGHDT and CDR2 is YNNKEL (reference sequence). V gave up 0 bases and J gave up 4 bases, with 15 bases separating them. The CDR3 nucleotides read TGTGCCAGCAGCCAAGATGTCAGGTCGGCTCCCTATGGCTACACCTTC. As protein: CASSQDVRSAPYGYTF.

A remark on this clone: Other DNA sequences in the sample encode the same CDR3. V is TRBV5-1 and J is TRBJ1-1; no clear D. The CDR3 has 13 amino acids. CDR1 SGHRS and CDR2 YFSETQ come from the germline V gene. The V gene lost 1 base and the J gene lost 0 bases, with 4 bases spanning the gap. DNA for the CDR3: TGCGCCAGCAGCTTGAGAGTGAACACTGAAGCTTTCTTT. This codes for CASSLRVNTEAFF.

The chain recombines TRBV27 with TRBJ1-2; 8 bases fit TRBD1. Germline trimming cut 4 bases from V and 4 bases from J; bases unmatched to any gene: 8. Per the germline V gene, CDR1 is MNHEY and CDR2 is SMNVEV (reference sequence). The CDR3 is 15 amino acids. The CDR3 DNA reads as TGTGCCAGCAGTTACTCCGGGACAGGCGTCTATGGCTACACCTTC. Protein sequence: CASSYSGTGVYGYTF.

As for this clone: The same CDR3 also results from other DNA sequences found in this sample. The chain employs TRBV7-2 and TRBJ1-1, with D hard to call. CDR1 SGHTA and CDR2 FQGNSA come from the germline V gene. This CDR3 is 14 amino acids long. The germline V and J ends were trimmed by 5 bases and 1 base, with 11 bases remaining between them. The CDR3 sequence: CASSPGAANTEAFF. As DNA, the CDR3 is TGTGCCAGCAGCCCTGGCGCAGCGAACACTGAAGCTTTCTTT.

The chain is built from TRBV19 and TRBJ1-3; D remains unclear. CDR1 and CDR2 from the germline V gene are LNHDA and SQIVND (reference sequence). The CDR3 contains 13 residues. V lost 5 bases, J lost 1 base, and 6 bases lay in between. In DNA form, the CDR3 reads TGTGCCAGTAGTGAACAGTCTGGAAACACCATATATTTT. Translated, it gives CASSEQSGNTIYF.